The entry that follows covers one T cell receptor beta chain sequence. The data were produced by immunoSEQ multiplex PCR, yet TCRdb's version contains in-frame clones alone and is incomplete. The sample has tens of thousands of clones, approximately 85% seen once. The data derive from a study of T cell responses to AZD1222 COVID-19 vaccine. Trimming at V came to 5 bases and at J to 7 bases, leaving 14 bases not matched to a gene. The CDR3 is 15 amino acids. Germline-derived CDR1 and CDR2 are SGHNT and YENEEA. The sample consisted of peripheral blood, taken on day 0 of AZD1222 vaccination. The receptor was derived from an adult in good health. This rearrangement joins TRBV11-3 to TRBJ2-7; 7 positions match TRBD1. CDR3: CASSLGDSPWGEQYF. In DNA, the CDR3 is TGTGCCAGCAGCCTAGGGGACAGCCCCTGGGGAGAGCAGTACTTC.